The text below deals with one T cell receptor beta chain. This entry belongs to a study of blood T cell repertoires in COVID-19. Study-wide context: Samples representing acute and convalescent COVID-19 were sourced from the United States, Italy and Spain. T cells, B-cell-depleted T cells, or PBMCs supplied cDNA or gDNA.

This table comes from immunoSEQ multiplex PCR, and its TCRdb copy is limited to in-frame clones, with some not included. Of some 120,000 clones in the sample, more than 80% were seen once. This sequence originates from a human donor in a cohort sampled during active COVID-19. The source material was peripheral blood.

CDR3 DNA sequence: TGTGCCAGCAGCGTAGATTTTACAGGGTCTGCCCCCGACGAGCAGTACTTC. Encoded protein: CASSVDFTGSAPDEQYF. This chain joins TRBV9 and TRBJ2-7, with D possibly matching TRBD1 (6 bases). Germline V gene sequence: CDR1 SGDLS, CDR2 YYNGEE. This CDR3 region has 17 residues. Trimming took 0 bases from V and 5 from J, leaving 21 bases between them.